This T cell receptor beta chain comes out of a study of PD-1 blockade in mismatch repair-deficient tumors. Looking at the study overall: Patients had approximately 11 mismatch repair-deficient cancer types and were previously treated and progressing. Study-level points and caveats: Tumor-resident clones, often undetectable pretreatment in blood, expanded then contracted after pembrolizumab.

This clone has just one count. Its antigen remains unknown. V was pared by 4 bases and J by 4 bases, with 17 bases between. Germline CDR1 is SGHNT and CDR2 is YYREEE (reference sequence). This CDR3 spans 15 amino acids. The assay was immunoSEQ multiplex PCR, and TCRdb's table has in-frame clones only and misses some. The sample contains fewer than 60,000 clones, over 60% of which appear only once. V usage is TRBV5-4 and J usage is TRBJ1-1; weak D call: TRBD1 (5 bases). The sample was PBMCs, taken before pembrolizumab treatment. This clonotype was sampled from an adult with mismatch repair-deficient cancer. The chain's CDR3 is CASSVGGVGGTEAFF. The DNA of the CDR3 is TGTGCCAGCAGCGTTGGGGGGGTTGGGGGCACTGAAGCTTTCTTT. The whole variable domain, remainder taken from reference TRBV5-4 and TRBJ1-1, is ETGVTQSPTHLIKTRGQQVTLRCSSQSGHNTVSWYQQALGQGPQFIFQYYREEENGRGNFPPRFSGLQFPNYSSELNVNALELDDSALYLCASSVGGVGGTEAFFGQGTRLTVV.